This T cell receptor beta chain was sequenced in a study of shared clonotypes between healthy human individuals. Turning to the study itself: Each donor's CD4 naive and CD4 memory cells filled three plates apiece, CD8 naive two, and CD8 memory one. General study results and limits: Naive subsets typically showed greater estimated richness than memory subsets.

Donors were Caucasian adults residing in Nashville, Tennessee, USA. This clone was seen only once. Its specificity is unknown. Every subset had its genomic DNA shared out evenly among several immunoSEQ plates. Method: immunoSEQ multiplex PCR; TCRdb's copy keeps in-frame clones and lacks some. The table records 2 million or so clones, roughly 95% of them present only once. This receptor was obtained from a man aged 18 to 30 in good health. Sequencing used naive CD4+ T cells sorted from blood. As to subset: CD45RA+ positively selected.

Here the CDR3 reads CASTQRAEGLGYTF. DNA for the CDR3: TGTGCCAGCACCCAACGCGCGGAGGGGTTAGGCTACACCTTC. The chain uses TRBV6-6 and TRBJ1-2; possible D gene TRBD1, 5 bases. Germline V gives CDR1 MNHNY, CDR2 SVGAGI (reference sequence). The CDR3 contains 14 residues. The V gene lost 7 bases and the J gene lost 8 bases, with 20 bases spanning the gap.